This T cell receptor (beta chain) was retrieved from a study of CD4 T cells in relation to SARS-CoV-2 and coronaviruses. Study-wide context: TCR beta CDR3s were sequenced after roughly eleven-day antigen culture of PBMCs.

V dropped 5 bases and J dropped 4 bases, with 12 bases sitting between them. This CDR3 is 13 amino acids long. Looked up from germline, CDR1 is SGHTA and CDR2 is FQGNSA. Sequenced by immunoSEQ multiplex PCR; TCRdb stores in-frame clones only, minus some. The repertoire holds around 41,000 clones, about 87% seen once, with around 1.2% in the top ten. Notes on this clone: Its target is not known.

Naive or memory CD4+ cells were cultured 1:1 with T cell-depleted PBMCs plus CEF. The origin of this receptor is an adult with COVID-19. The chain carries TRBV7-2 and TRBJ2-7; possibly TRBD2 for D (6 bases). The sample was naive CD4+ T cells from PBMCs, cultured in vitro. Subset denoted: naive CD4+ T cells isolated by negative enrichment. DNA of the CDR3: TGTGCCAGCAGCCCTCTTGGGAGGTACGAGCAGTACTTC. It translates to CASSPLGRYEQYF. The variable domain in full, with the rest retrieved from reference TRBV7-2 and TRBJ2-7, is GAGVSQSPSNKVTEKGKDVELRCDPISGHTALYWYRQSLGQGLEFLIYFQGNSAPDKSGLPSDRFSAERTGGSVSTLTIQRTQQEDSAVYLCASSPLGRYEQYFGPGTRLTVT.